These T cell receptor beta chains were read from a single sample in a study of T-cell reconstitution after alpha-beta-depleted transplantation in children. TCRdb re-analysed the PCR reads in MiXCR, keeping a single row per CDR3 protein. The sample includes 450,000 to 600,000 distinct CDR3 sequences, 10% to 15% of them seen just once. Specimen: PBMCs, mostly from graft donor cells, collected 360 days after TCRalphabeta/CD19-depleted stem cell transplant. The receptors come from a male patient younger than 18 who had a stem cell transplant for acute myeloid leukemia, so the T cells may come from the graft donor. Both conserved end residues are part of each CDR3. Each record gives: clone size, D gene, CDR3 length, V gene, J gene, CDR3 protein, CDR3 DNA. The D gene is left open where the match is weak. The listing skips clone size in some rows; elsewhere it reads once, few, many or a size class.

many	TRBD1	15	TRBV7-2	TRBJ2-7	CASSLDRGVPYEQYF	TGTGCCAGCAGCCTTGACAGGGGGGTCCCCTACGAGCAGTACTTC
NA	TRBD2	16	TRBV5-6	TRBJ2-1	CASSPIMTSRPNEQFF	TGTGCCAGCAGCCCTATAATGACTAGCCGCCCTAATGAGCAGTTCTTC
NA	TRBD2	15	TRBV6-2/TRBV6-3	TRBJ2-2	CASSRPGLVPGELFF	TGTGCCAGCAGCCGTCCGGGACTAGTCCCCGGGGAGCTGTTTTTT
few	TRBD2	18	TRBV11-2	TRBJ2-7	CASSLVETSGGRSYEQYF	TGTGCCAGCAGCTTAGTCGAGACTAGCGGGGGGCGCTCCTACGAGCAGTACTTC
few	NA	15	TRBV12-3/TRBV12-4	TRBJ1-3	CASSFGGHSGNTIYF	TGTGCCAGCAGTTTCGGGGGTCACTCTGGAAACACCATATATTTT
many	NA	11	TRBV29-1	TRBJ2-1	CSVTNGNEQFF	TGCAGCGTGACTAACGGGAATGAGCAGTTCTTC
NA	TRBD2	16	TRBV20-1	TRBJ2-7	CSALTGTSGGADEQYF	TGCAGTGCCTTAACCGGGACTAGCGGGGGCGCGGACGAGCAGTACTTC
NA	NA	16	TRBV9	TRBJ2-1	CASSVPGGREHVQQFF	TGTGCCAGCAGCGTTCCAGGGGGGCGGGAACACGTCCAGCAGTTCTTC
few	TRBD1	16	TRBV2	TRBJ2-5	CASSVEQGYPQETQYF	TGTGCCAGCAGTGTAGAACAGGGGTACCCTCAAGAGACCCAGTACTTC
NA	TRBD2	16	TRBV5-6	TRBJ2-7	CASRQYTSAEYREQYF	TGTGCCAGCAGGCAATACACTAGCGCGGAGTATCGCGAGCAGTACTTC
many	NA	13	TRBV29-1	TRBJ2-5	CSVPWTSGGTQYF	TGCAGCGTCCCCTGGACAAGCGGTGGGACCCAGTACTTC
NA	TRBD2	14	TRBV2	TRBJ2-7	CASRPAGAAYEQYF	TGTGCCAGCAGGCCAGCGGGAGCGGCCTACGAGCAGTACTTC
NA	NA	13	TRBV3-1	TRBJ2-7	CASSQETPGEQYF	TGTGCCAGCAGCCAAGAAACCCCGGGCGAGCAGTACTTC
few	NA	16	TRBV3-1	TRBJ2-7	CASSQRSGLGSYEQYF	TGTGCCAGCAGCCAACGGAGCGGGTTGGGATCCTACGAGCAGTACTTC
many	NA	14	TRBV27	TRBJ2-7	CASSQQDFAYEQYF	TGTGCCAGCAGTCAACAGGACTTCGCCTACGAGCAGTACTTC
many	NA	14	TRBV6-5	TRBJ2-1	CASSLYSLYNEQFF	TGTGCCAGCAGTTTATACAGTTTATACAATGAGCAGTTCTTC
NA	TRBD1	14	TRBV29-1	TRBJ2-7	CSVERTGALYEQYF	TGCAGCGTTGAAAGGACAGGGGCCCTCTACGAGCAGTACTTC
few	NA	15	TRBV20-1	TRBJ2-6	CSARDEGSGANVLTF	TGCAGTGCTAGAGATGAAGGTTCTGGGGCCAACGTCCTGACTTTC
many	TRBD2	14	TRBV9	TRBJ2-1	CASSSSGPYNEQFF	TGTGCCAGCAGTTCTAGCGGCCCCTACAATGAGCAGTTCTTC
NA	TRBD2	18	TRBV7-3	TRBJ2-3	CASSLIPSSGRAVDTQYF	TGTGCCAGCAGCTTAATCCCCAGTAGCGGGAGGGCCGTTGATACGCAGTATTTT
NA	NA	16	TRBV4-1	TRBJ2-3	CASSQDSPDWPGTQYF	TGCGCCAGCAGCCAAGACTCGCCCGATTGGCCAGGTACGCAGTATTTT
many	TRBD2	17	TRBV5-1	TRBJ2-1	CASSLSLGLAGEVEQFF	TGCGCCAGCAGCTTGTCCCTGGGACTAGCGGGAGAGGTTGAGCAGTTCTTC
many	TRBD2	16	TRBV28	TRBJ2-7	CASSPTRLAGGPEGYF	TGTGCCAGCAGTCCAACCCGTCTAGCGGGAGGGCCGGAAGGGTACTTC
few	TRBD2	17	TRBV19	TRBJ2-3	CASSIGLAGANTDTQYF	TGTGCCAGTAGTATCGGACTAGCGGGAGCGAACACAGATACGCAGTATTTT
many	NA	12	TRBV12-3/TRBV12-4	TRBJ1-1	CASSLVVSGAFF	TGTGCCAGCAGTTTAGTTGTCAGTGGGGCTTTCTTT
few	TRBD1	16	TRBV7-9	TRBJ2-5	CASSGQGLGPQETQYF	TGTGCCAGCAGCGGACAGGGTTTAGGGCCCCAAGAGACCCAGTACTTC
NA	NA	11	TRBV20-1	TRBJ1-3	CSASGPPDIYF	TGCAGTGCTAGTGGGCCCCCAGACATATATTTT
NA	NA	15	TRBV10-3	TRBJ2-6	CAISVVLSGANVLTF	TGTGCCATCAGTGTGGTCCTCTCTGGGGCCAACGTCCTGACTTTC
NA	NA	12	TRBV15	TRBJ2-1	CATSRGGAKQFF	TGTGCCACCAGCAGGGGGGGAGCGAAGCAGTTCTTC
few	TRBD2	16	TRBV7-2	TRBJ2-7	CASSPAGLAGRIEQYF	TGTGCCAGCAGCCCGGCGGGGCTAGCGGGAAGGATCGAGCAGTACTTC
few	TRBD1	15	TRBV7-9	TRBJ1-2	CASSSPPGQDYGYTF	TGTGCCAGCAGCTCACCACCGGGACAGGACTATGGCTACACCTTC
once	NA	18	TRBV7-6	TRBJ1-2	CASSLEAVVGGLNYGYTF	TGTGCCAGCAGCCTCGAGGCGGTGGTAGGGGGTCTAAACTATGGCTACACCTTC